This TCR beta chain was recorded in a study of metastatic and nonmetastatic thyroid tumors. Between the trimmed V and J ends, which lost 4 bases and 0 bases, there was a span of 10 bases. Germline CDR1 is SGHVS and CDR2 is FQNEAQ. This CDR3 is built from 14 residues. No patient had received any treatment before thyroid surgery. This clone was found many times. In the original analysis: Building a distant-metastasis classifier for papillary thyroid cancer drew on CDR3 differences across clinicopathological groups. TCRdb reanalyzed the PCR reads with MiXCR. TCRdb assigned the V and J calls; the authors' analysis was not used. The sample carries over 45,000 clones, more than 20% recorded once.

The chain links TRBV7-8 to TRBJ2-7; D is uncertain. Sequencing input: blood. The receptor was derived from a male donor with papillary thyroid cancer or a benign thyroid nodule (not recorded which). Some clones in this sample may be carry-over from other donors' samples. The CDR3 is CASSSSPGSYEQYF. CDR3 bases: TGTGCCAGCAGCTCATCCCCAGGCTCCTACGAGCAGTACTTC.